This TCR beta chain was identified during a study of beta chain features in type 1 diabetes. Study as a whole: Patients were similar to healthy donors in age and gender (as well as in cell yields).

Expressed TCRB transcripts were sequenced because the isolated RNA had all been reverse transcribed beforehand. Naive, central memory and regulatory T cell samples came to a mean of approximately 3.57 million reads. Measured with immunoSEQ multiplex PCR; TCRdb has only the in-frame clones, and not every one. Among 250,000 to 350,000 clones listed, approximately 11% were seen once. The CDR3 is 14 amino acids. The V and J ends lost 2 bases and 0 bases respectively, with 8 bases between them. Germline V gives CDR1 SGDLS, CDR2 YYNGEE. The chain uses TRBV9 and TRBJ2-5; D might be TRBD1 (6 bases). The clonotype comes from a young woman in good health. Input material: naive CD4+ T cells from blood. CDR3 sequence (DNA): TGTGCCAGCAGCGTGGGACATCACCAAGAGACCCAGTACTTC. It is translated as CASSVGHHQETQYF.